This T cell receptor (beta chain) emerged from a study of blood T cell repertoires in COVID-19 (dated by TCRdb to the early 2020s). Background for the entire study: The collaborator samples originated in the United States, Italy and Spain and spanned the acute and convalescent phases of COVID-19. Deeply sampled blood TCRbeta repertoires from subjects exposed to, actively infected with, or recovered from COVID-19 were included in the dataset. The repertoires were released in a freely available public database meant as a resource for research on the immune response to SARS-CoV-2. HLA class I and class II types, where available, came from metadata supplied by the sample provider rather than from assay-based typing. The prospective study material was composed of cDNA or gDNA derived from T cells, B-cell-depleted T cells, or PBMCs. A de-identified subject ID, COVID-19 status, age in years and sex were almost always included in the sample metadata. The samples were drawn from the first 160 participants of the ongoing ImmuneRACE study and from 1,254 subjects provided by 6 global collaborators.

The immunoSEQ Assay, a bias-controlled multiplex PCR, was used to amplify TCRbeta CDR3 regions from genomic DNA. As for how the authors treated the data: The number of nucleated cells in each sample was estimated by amplification of reference gene primers within the assay. To quantify the absolute abundance of each unique TCRbeta CDR3 rearrangement, sequence reads were collapsed and filtered. For each sample, productive Simpson clonality was calculated as the square root of Simpson's diversity index across productive rearrangements. The table was pulled from immuneACCESS by TCRdb, which kept in-frame rearrangements only. Such tables lose some clones; where checked, under half of the loss comes from unresolved V genes, and the rest has no known cause. V and J calls and clone size come straight from that table; D and trimming were deduced from the DNA. For this sample the table gives hundreds of thousands of clones, of which 85% to 90% were detected only once. Jointly, the top ten make up around 0.85% of the sample.

Note on this clone: No cognate antigen has been identified for it. Per-base qualities were not stored, and no clone one base away is much larger.

General conclusions and limits of the study: How much clinical and demographic metadata was included differed by source and by participant, and the metadata was provided uncurated.

A distance of 10 bases separates the germline ends of V and J, which lose 6 bases and 5 bases respectively. The CDR3 goes from the cysteine to the phenylalanine over 13 residues. The retained sequence is limited to the CDR3, 39 bases, with the frame set at the first base. For CDR1 and CDR2, the germline V gene (reference sequence) lists MNHNY and SVGAGI. Participants in the prospective study were aged 18 to 89 years, lived in under 30 United States geographic areas, and enrolled through a virtual design. Cohort assignment in the prospective study relied on participant-reported clinical history from a screening survey and a study questionnaire. Exposed participants had been in contact, within 2 weeks of entering the study, with a person who had a PCR-confirmed or clinician-diagnosed case of COVID-19. Mobile phlebotomists in the prospective study collected whole blood, serum and a nasopharyngeal or oropharyngeal swab from every participant. Over a roughly 2-month period, participants in the prospective study had the option of providing additional blood draws and questionnaires. Before DNA extraction, blood samples from the prospective study were shipped at room temperature or frozen.

In this chain, TRBV6-6 is recombined with TRBJ2-2; the D gene is perhaps TRBD1, from 6 matching bases. Sequenced input: PBMCs or T cells enriched from blood (not recorded which). This TCR came from a man aged 50 to 60 who had been exposed to COVID-19. The DNA is TGTGCCAGCAGACCCAGGGGAACCGGGGAGCTGTTTTTT. Its product reads: CASRPRGTGELFF.